This entry concerns a single T cell receptor (beta chain). Its antigen is not known. The entry originates in a study of shared clonotypes between healthy human individuals. Overall study: Participating donors consisted of two women and a few men aged 18 to 49. The study's findings and limits: What rarefaction showed was incomplete sorted-subset sequencing despite large depth. Of the naive CD4 clonotypes, around 5% were shared across a handful of donors.

The V segment lost 5 bases and the J segment 3 bases; nucleotides outside the gene matches: 11. The CDR3 runs to 16 residues. Germline values: CDR1 MGHDK, CDR2 SYGVNS. Assay: immunoSEQ multiplex PCR; the TCRdb copy retains only in-frame clones and omits some. The sample lists under 1,100,000 clones, around 75% occurring once. The receptor was derived from a man between 18 and 35 years old in good health. V is TRBV25-1 and J is TRBJ2-3; 7 bases fit TRBD1. Specimen: memory CD4+ T cells sorted from blood. Subset defined: CD45RA-negative fraction. This CDR3 reads CASSFSRGLGTDTQYF. CDR3 nucleotide sequence: TGTGCCAGCAGTTTTTCGAGGGGGCTGGGAACAGATACGCAGTATTTT.